This is a list of T cell receptor beta chains from one sample in a study of T cell responses to AZD1222 COVID-19 vaccine. Method: immunoSEQ multiplex PCR; TCRdb's copy keeps in-frame clones and lacks some. This sample has 130,000 or so clones, with approximately 85% found just once. The sample in question was peripheral blood, obtained 28 days after the second dose of the MenACWY control vaccine. All receptors derive from an adult who received the MenACWY meningococcal vaccine as a control. The CDR3 runs from the conserved cysteine through the conserved F or W. A D gene is named only where the DNA matches it firmly. The size field is filled for only some rows; it gives once, few, many or a size class.

cdr3_nt: TGTGCCAGCAGCGGGGATCTCAGAGGGTCTGGAAACACCATATATTTT; cdr3_aa: CASSGDLRGSGNTIYF; clone_size: -; v_call: TRBV9; d_call: -; j_call: TRBJ1-3
cdr3_nt: TGTGCCAGTAGTTTCCCCGGGACAGGGGCCAACGTCCTGACTTTC; cdr3_aa: CASSFPGTGANVLTF; clone_size: -; v_call: TRBV19; d_call: -; j_call: TRBJ2-6
cdr3_nt: TGTGCCAGCCGCAAACTACTATCGACAGGCCCTAGGAGGGCTTTCTTT; cdr3_aa: CASRKLLSTGPRRAFF; clone_size: -; v_call: TRBV7-2; d_call: -; j_call: TRBJ1-1
cdr3_nt: TGTGCCAGTAGTACATATCAGACAGCCAACTATGGCTACACCTTC; cdr3_aa: CASSTYQTANYGYTF; clone_size: once; v_call: TRBV19; d_call: -; j_call: TRBJ1-2
cdr3_nt: TGTGCCAGCAGGGAGCGGGTTGGAAACAATGAGCAGTTCTTC; cdr3_aa: CASRERVGNNEQFF; clone_size: -; v_call: TRBV7-2; d_call: -; j_call: TRBJ2-1
cdr3_nt: TGTGCCAGCAGCCGAGACAGGGTCGATGAGCAGTTCTTC; cdr3_aa: CASSRDRVDEQFF; clone_size: -; v_call: TRBV7-8; d_call: TRBD1; j_call: TRBJ2-1
cdr3_nt: TGTGCCAGCAGGTTAGGCCGGGAAGATGAGCAGTTCTTC; cdr3_aa: CASRLGREDEQFF; clone_size: -; v_call: TRBV12-3/TRBV12-4; d_call: -; j_call: TRBJ2-1
cdr3_nt: TGTGCCAGCAGTTACTCGAGGCCTCCAGAGACCCAGTACTTC; cdr3_aa: CASSYSRPPETQYF; clone_size: -; v_call: TRBV6-5; d_call: -; j_call: TRBJ2-5
cdr3_nt: TGTGCCAGCAGCCGGGGGACAGATACGCAGTATTTT; cdr3_aa: CASSRGTDTQYF; clone_size: -; v_call: TRBV7-9; d_call: -; j_call: TRBJ2-3
cdr3_nt: TGTGCCAGCACGGGGAGCCAAGAGACCCAGTACTTC; cdr3_aa: CASTGSQETQYF; clone_size: -; v_call: TRBV6-5; d_call: -; j_call: TRBJ2-5
cdr3_nt: TGTGCCAGCAGCCAAGGGGGCAGGGCCACTGAAGCTTTCTTT; cdr3_aa: CASSQGGRATEAFF; clone_size: once; v_call: TRBV3-1/TRBV3-2; d_call: -; j_call: TRBJ1-1
cdr3_nt: TGTGCCAGCAGCTTAGGATCCCGGGAAGAGTGGAGGAACACTGAAGCTTTCTTT; cdr3_aa: CASSLGSREEWRNTEAFF; clone_size: few; v_call: TRBV7-6; d_call: -; j_call: TRBJ1-1
cdr3_nt: TGTGCCAGCAGCCTAGAAGGGGCATTGAACACTGAAGCTTTCTTT; cdr3_aa: CASSLEGALNTEAFF; clone_size: -; v_call: TRBV7-2; d_call: -; j_call: TRBJ1-1
cdr3_nt: TGCAGAGACTACTGGGACGGACGGCGGGAGACCCAGTACTTC; cdr3_aa: CRDYWDGRRETQYF; clone_size: -; v_call: TRBV29-1; d_call: -; j_call: TRBJ2-5
cdr3_nt: TGTGCCAGCAGTTTCGTCGGCAATCAGCCCCAGCATTTT; cdr3_aa: CASSFVGNQPQHF; clone_size: few; v_call: TRBV28; d_call: -; j_call: TRBJ1-5
cdr3_nt: TGTGCCAGTAGCCCCAGGGGGGGGCCGAACACTGAAGCTTTCTTT; cdr3_aa: CASSPRGGPNTEAFF; clone_size: -; v_call: TRBV19; d_call: TRBD1; j_call: TRBJ1-1
cdr3_nt: TGTGCCAGCAGCTTAGCCCCCGAAGACAGTCTCTTTCCCACTGAAGCTTTCTTT; cdr3_aa: CASSLAPEDSLFPTEAFF; clone_size: -; v_call: TRBV7-6; d_call: -; j_call: TRBJ1-1
cdr3_nt: TGTGCCAGCAGCGCCGGGACTAGCGGGGGTCCCGGGCCAGATACGCAGTATTTT; cdr3_aa: CASSAGTSGGPGPDTQYF; clone_size: -; v_call: TRBV7-6; d_call: TRBD2; j_call: TRBJ2-3
cdr3_nt: TGCGCCAGCAGCTTCTATGTCGGAGATCCCAGGGCTGGCTACACCTTC; cdr3_aa: CASSFYVGDPRAGYTF; clone_size: -; v_call: TRBV5-1; d_call: -; j_call: TRBJ1-2
cdr3_nt: TGTGCCAGCAGTCGATCGTCCAGGGGCGTAGTCTTC; cdr3_aa: CASSRSSRGVVF; clone_size: -; v_call: TRBV28; d_call: -; j_call: TRBJ2-1
cdr3_nt: TGTGCCAGCAGCCAAGGGGGATCCGGGGAGCTGTTTTTT; cdr3_aa: CASSQGGSGELFF; clone_size: -; v_call: TRBV3-1/TRBV3-2; d_call: -; j_call: TRBJ2-2
cdr3_nt: TGTGCCAGTAGTATAGAGGGACAGGGTGACGGGAGGACCTCCTACGAGCAGTACTTC; cdr3_aa: CASSIEGQGDGRTSYEQYF; clone_size: -; v_call: TRBV19; d_call: TRBD1; j_call: TRBJ2-7